This T cell receptor beta chain is drawn from a study of control samples from healthy donors and cancer patients. In germline, CDR1 is SGHNT, CDR2 YYREEE (reference sequence). V was trimmed by 4 bases and J by 5 bases, leaving 18 bases between them. The CDR3 extends over 16 amino acids. The repertoire was sequenced with immunoSEQ multiplex PCR; TCRdb's copy has only in-frame clones and lacks some. The sample contains under 200,000 clones, roughly 94% of which appear only once. J is TRBJ1-4 and V is TRBV5-4, with D perhaps matching TRBD1 (5 bases). The sequenced sample was blood. This receptor was obtained from a middle-aged woman in good health. The CDR3 reads CASSLLSRGGNEKLFF. For the CDR3, the DNA is TGTGCCAGCAGCCTCCTCTCACGGGGGGGGAATGAAAAACTGTTTTTT.